This T cell receptor beta chain was recorded in a study of blood T cell repertoires in COVID-19. Repertoires were generated with immunoSEQ multiplex PCR, while TCRdb's copy carries only in-frame clones and drops some. The sample shows about 180,000 clones, 65% to 90% of them seen only once. This TCR came from a man aged 45-60 years with active or convalescent COVID-19. Sequenced: peripheral blood.

Here the CDR3 DNA reads TGTGCCAGCAGCCCCCCGGCAGGGGTGGACACTGAAGCTTTCTTT. This sequence encodes CASSPPAGVDTEAFF. The chain employs TRBV7-9 and TRBJ1-1; D is perhaps TRBD1 (6 bases). This CDR3 contains 15 residues. With 5 bases removed from V and 3 bases from J, the gap between germline ends came to 16 bases. The germline gives CDR1 SEHNR, CDR2 FQNEAQ (reference sequence).